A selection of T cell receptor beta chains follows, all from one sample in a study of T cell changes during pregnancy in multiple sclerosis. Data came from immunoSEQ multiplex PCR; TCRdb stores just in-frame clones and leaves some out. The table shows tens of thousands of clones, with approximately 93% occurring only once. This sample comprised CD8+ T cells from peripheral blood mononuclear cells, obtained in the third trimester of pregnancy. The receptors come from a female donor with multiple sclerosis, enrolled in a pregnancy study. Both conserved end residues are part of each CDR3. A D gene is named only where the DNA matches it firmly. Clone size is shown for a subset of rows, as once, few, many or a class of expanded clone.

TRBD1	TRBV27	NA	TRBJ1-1	CASSSLSGTDEAFF	TGTGCCAGCAGCTCGCTATCTGGGACAGATGAAGCTTTCTTT
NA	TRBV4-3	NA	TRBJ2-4	CASSQDEAGRAKNIQYF	TGCGCCAGCAGCCAAGATGAAGCAGGGAGGGCCAAAAACATTCAGTACTTC
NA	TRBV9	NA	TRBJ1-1	CASSVGSGADTEAFF	TGTGCCAGCAGCGTAGGTTCAGGGGCTGACACTGAAGCTTTCTTT
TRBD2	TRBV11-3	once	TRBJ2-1	CASSLEGLAPYNEQFF	TGTGCCAGCAGCTTAGAGGGACTAGCTCCCTACAATGAGCAGTTCTTC
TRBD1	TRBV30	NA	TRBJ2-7	CAWSVGQGADEQYF	TGTGCCTGGAGTGTAGGGCAGGGGGCTGACGAGCAGTACTTC
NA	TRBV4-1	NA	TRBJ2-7	CASSQDVGSSYEQYF	TGCGCCAGCAGCCAAGATGTGGGGAGCTCCTACGAGCAGTACTTC
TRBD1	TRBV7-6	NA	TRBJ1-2	CASSVNGDRGPEFPYGYTF	TGTGCCAGCAGCGTGAACGGGGACAGGGGGCCCGAATTTCCTTATGGCTACACCTTC
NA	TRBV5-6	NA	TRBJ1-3	CASSATRGGNENTIYF	TGTGCCAGCAGCGCAACACGCGGGGGAAACGAGAACACCATATATTTT
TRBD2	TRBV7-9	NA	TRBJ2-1	CASSLVAGGYSYNEQFF	TGTGCCAGCAGCTTGGTAGCGGGAGGGTACTCCTACAATGAGCAGTTCTTC
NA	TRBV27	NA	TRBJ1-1	CASRAQMNTEAFF	TGTGCCAGCAGGGCTCAGATGAACACTGAAGCTTTCTTT
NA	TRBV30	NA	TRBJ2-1	CAWSGPSRRANYNEQFF	TGTGCCTGGAGTGGACCGTCTAGACGAGCTAACTACAATGAGCAGTTCTTC
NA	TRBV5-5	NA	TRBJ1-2	CASSEAGGDGYTF	TGTGCCAGCAGCGAAGCGGGGGGGGATGGCTACACCTTC
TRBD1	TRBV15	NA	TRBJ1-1	CATMTGGVSTEAFF	TGTGCCACAATGACAGGGGGGGTAAGCACTGAAGCTTTCTTT
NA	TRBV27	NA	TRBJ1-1	CASSLGPTGGTEAFF	TGTGCCAGCAGTTTAGGGCCTACGGGGGGGACTGAAGCTTTCTTT
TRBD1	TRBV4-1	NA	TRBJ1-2	CASSQVGTGDHGYTF	TGCGCCAGCAGCCAAGTCGGGACAGGGGATCATGGCTACACCTTC
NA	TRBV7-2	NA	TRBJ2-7	CASSLSRGSYEQYF	TGTGCCAGCAGCTTAAGCCGGGGTAGCTACGAGCAGTACTTC
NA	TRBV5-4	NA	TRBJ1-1	CASSLFSDEAFF	TGTGCCAGCAGCTTGTTCAGTGATGAAGCTTTCTTT
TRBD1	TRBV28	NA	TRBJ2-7	CASSLDQTGAYEQYF	TGTGCCAGCAGTTTAGATCAAACAGGGGCCTACGAGCAGTACTTC
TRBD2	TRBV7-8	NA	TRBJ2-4	CASSSRKTSGRPRNIQYF	TGTGCCAGCAGCTCTAGGAAGACTAGCGGGAGGCCTCGGAACATTCAGTACTTC
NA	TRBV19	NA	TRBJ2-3	CASSASSSDTQYF	TGTGCCAGTAGTGCCTCTAGTTCAGATACGCAGTATTTT
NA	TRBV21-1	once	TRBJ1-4	CASSRGANEKLFF	TGTGCCAGCTCCAGGGGGGCTAATGAAAAACTGTTTTTT
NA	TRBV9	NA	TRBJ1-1	CASSVEAQPGTEAFF	TGTGCCAGCAGCGTAGAGGCCCAACCGGGGACTGAAGCTTTCTTT
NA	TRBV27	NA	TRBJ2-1	CASSWGVHNEQFF	TGTGCCAGCAGTTGGGGGGTCCACAATGAGCAGTTCTTC
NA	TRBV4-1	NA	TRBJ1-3	CASSRYPQVISGNTIYF	TGCGCCAGCAGCCGTTATCCCCAGGTTATCTCTGGAAACACCATATATTTT
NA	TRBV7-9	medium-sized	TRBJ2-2	CASRGSGFGTGELFF	TGTGCCAGCAGGGGATCGGGGTTTGGCACCGGGGAGCTGTTTTTT
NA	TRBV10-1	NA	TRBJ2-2	CASSDERRLNTGELFF	TGCGCCAGCAGTGATGAGCGGAGACTGAACACCGGGGAGCTGTTTTTT